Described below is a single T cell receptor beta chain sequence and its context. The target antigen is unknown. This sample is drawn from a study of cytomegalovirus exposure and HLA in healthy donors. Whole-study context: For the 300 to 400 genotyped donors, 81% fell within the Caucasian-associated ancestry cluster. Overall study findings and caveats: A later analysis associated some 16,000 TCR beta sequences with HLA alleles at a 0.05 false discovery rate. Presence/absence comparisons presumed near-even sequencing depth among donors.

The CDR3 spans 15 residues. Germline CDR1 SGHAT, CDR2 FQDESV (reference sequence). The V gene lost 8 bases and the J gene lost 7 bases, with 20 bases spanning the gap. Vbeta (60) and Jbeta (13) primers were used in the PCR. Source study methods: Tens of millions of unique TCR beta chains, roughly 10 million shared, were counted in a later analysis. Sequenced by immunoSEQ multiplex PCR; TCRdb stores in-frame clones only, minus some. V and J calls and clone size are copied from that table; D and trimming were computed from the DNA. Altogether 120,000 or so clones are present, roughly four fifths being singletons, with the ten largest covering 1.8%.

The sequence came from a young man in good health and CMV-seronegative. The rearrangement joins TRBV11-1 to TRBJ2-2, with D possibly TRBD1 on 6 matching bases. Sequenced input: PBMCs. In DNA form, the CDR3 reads TGTGCCAGCGGTACCAGACAGGCCTGGAACGGGGAGCTGTTTTTT. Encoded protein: CASGTRQAWNGELFF.